Listed here are 23 T cell receptor beta chains from one sample, sequenced in a study of OX40 agonist ivuxolimab in advanced cancers. The data were produced by immunoSEQ multiplex PCR, yet TCRdb's version contains in-frame clones alone and is incomplete. The sample gives about 72,000 clones, 88% of which show up once; 1% is in the top ten. Sequences were derived from CD4+ or CD8+ T cells sorted from blood, sampled in a trial of the OX40 agonist ivuxolimab. All receptors come from an adult with an advanced solid tumor such as melanoma, head and neck, liver or kidney cancer.

V and J are TRBV30 and TRBJ1-1; a weak D match, TRBD1 (5 bases). The V gene's germline CDR1 is GTSNPN and CDR2 SVGIG (reference sequence). V lost 3 bases and J lost 4, with 15 bases in between. The CDR3 loop spans 14 amino acids. CDR3 in amino acids: CAWRSGTEITEAFF. In DNA form, the CDR3 reads TGTGCCTGGAGGTCCGGGACGGAAATCACTGAAGCTTTCTTT.

The chain is built from TRBV5-1 and TRBJ2-1; TRBD2 matches at 11 bases. The trim removed 2 bases at V and 8 bases at J, leaving 9 bases unmatched. CDR3 size: 16 residues. Per the germline V gene, CDR1 is SGHRS and CDR2 is YFSETQ. The CDR3 region has the DNA TGCGCCAGCAGCTTACAACTAGCGGGAGTTGGGGATGAGCAGTTCTTC. Translated, it gives CASSLQLAGVGDEQFF.

V and J are TRBV27 and TRBJ2-5; 8 nucleotides agree with TRBD1. CDR3 length equals 14 residues. With V trimmed by 4 bases and J by 5 bases, 6 bases remained unmatched. Germline V gene lookup returns CDR1 MNHEY and CDR2 SMNVEV (reference sequence). CDR3 loop: CASSYGQGRETQYF. CDR3 bases: TGTGCCAGCAGTTACGGACAGGGACGCGAGACCCAGTACTTC.

About this clone: One junction end does not reproduce the germline sequence, and a read error may be involved. CDR3 amino acids: CASSLDWTGYGYTF. The CDR3, as DNA: TGTGCCAGTAGTCTAGACTGGACAGGCTATGGCTACACCTTC. The chain couples TRBV19 to TRBJ1-2, with 7 bases fitting TRBD1. The germline V gene has CDR1 LNHDA and CDR2 SQIVND (reference sequence). The CDR3 has 14 amino acids.

A few counts support this clone. The chain combines TRBV6-5 with TRBJ1-2; D call uncertain. The CDR3 sequence is 13 residues long. Germline loops: CDR1 MNHEY, CDR2 SVGAGI. Trimming pared 5 bases from V and 2 bases from J, leaving 9 bases between. CDR3 nucleotides: TGTGCCAGCAGTCCCGGATCAAACTATGGCTACACCTTC. The encoded protein is CASSPGSNYGYTF.

This clone was seen only once. The chain recombines TRBV9 with TRBJ2-5; 7 positions match TRBD1. After removal of 3 bases from V and 2 bases from J, the junction contained 1 base not matched to a gene. Germline V CDR1 and CDR2: SGDLS, YYNGEE. CDR3 length: 13 residues. CDR3 nucleotide sequence: TGTGCCAGCAGCGAGGGACAGCAAGAGACCCAGTACTTC. This encodes CASSEGQQETQYF.

V and J are TRBV10-2 and TRBJ2-3; 8 nucleotides line up with TRBD2. The CDR3 is 13 amino acids. Germline V CDR1 and CDR2: WSHSY, SAAADI. J lost 1 base, V lost 10 bases, and 4 bases had no gene match. CDR3 DNA sequence: TGCGCCATAACGACTAGCGGCACAGATACGCAGTATTTT. Amino acids: CAITTSGTDTQYF.

The sample holds a few counts of this clone. The chain joins TRBV5-4 to TRBJ2-7; 7 bases align to TRBD1. J lost 1 base, V lost 0 bases, and 4 bases had no gene match. Germline V CDR1 and CDR2: SGHNT, YYREEE (reference sequence). The CDR3 is made up of 15 amino acids. Here the CDR3 reads CASSLGTGQSYEQYF. The CDR3 DNA reads TGTGCCAGCAGCTTGGGGACAGGCCAGTCCTACGAGCAGTACTTC.

This clone came up once. This sequence joins TRBV28 and TRBJ1-1, with D perhaps matching TRBD1 (6 bases). The germline V and J ends were trimmed by 10 bases and 0 bases, with 18 bases remaining between them. The CDR3 covers 15 residues. Germline V gene lookup returns CDR1 MDHEN and CDR2 SYDVKM. The CDR3 nucleotides read TGTGCCATTCAACGGGGGGGCAGCTTGAACACTGAAGCTTTCTTT. It encodes CAIQRGGSLNTEAFF.

This chain joins TRBV12-5 and TRBJ1-2; TRBD1 matches at 8 bases. With V trimmed by 0 bases and J by 3 bases, 6 bases remained unmatched. There are 16 residues in the CDR3. Germline V gene lookup returns CDR1 LGHNT and CDR2 FRNRAP. CDR3 nucleotide sequence: TGTGCTAGTGGTTTGGTACAGGCAGGGGGCCACTATGGCTACACCTTC. Translation: CASGLVQAGGHYGYTF.

This rearrangement joins TRBV9 to TRBJ2-3, with unresolved D. The CDR3 is 12 residues long. The germline gives CDR1 SGDLS, CDR2 YYNGEE. V lost 4 bases and J 0 bases, leaving 3 bases between the germline ends. CDR3 region: CASSFSTDTQYF. The CDR3, as DNA: TGTGCCAGCAGCTTCAGCACAGATACGCAGTATTTT.

This sequence joins TRBV10-3 and TRBJ2-3; D call uncertain. Trimming left V 3 bases short and J 0 bases short, with 10 bases between. The CDR3 sequence is 15 residues long. CDR1 is ENHRY and CDR2 is SYGVKD in the germline V gene. The CDR3 DNA is TGTGCCATCAGTGAAGTCCTCTTGAGCACAGATACGCAGTATTTT. Translating it yields CAISEVLLSTDTQYF.

The V and J genes are TRBV11-2 and TRBJ1-3, with TRBD1 matching over 11 bases. V shed 4 bases and J 2 bases; nucleotides not matched to a gene: 7. The CDR3 consists of 17 residues. Per germline, CDR1 SGHAT and CDR2 FQNNGV. Here the CDR3 DNA reads TGTGCCAGCAGCTACCCCCCGGGACAGGGGGCTGGAAACACCATATATTTT. Translation: CASSYPPGQGAGNTIYF. Looking up the rest from reference TRBV11-2 and TRBJ1-3 gives the full variable domain: EAGVAQSPRYKIIEKRQSVAFWCNPISGHATLYWYQQILGQGPKLLIQFQNNGVVDDSQLPKDRFSAERLKGVDSTLKIQPAKLEDSAVYLCASSYPPGQGAGNTIYFGEGSWLTVV.

The J gene is TRBJ1-2, the V gene TRBV18; 7 positions match TRBD1. V lost 5 bases and J lost 3; bases outside the gene matches: 12. This CDR3 is built from 16 residues. Germline assignment: CDR1 KGHSH and CDR2 LQKENI. The CDR3: CASSASPQGTDYGYTF. The CDR3 bases are TGTGCCAGCTCAGCTTCACCACAGGGGACCGACTATGGCTACACCTTC.

J is TRBJ2-2 and V is TRBV7-3, with a weak D call TRBD1 (6 bases). This CDR3 is 15 amino acids long. Trimming stripped 5 bases from V and 3 bases from J, with 13 bases between. Germline V CDR1 and CDR2: SGHTA, FQGTGA. The CDR3 DNA reads TGTGCCAGCAGCCCAACAGGGTTGGACACCGGGGAGCTGTTTTTT. It translates to CASSPTGLDTGELFF.

The V gene is TRBV6-1, the J gene TRBJ2-3; TRBD1 matches at 7 bases. Germline trimming cut 3 bases from V and 0 bases from J; bases unmatched to any gene: 6. Germline assignment: CDR1 MNHNS and CDR2 SASEGT. This CDR3 has 16 residues. The CDR3 reads CASSDDRVSSTDTQYF. The CDR3 bases are TGTGCCAGCAGTGATGACAGGGTTTCTAGCACAGATACGCAGTATTTT.

This chain connects TRBV7-2 to TRBJ2-1; a possible D gene is TRBD2 (6 bases). CDR1 and CDR2 from the germline V gene are SGHTA and FQGNSA. Deletions cut 3 bases from V and 4 bases from J, with 13 bases between. The CDR3 covers 15 residues. The CDR3 region is CASSLGGESYNEQFF. The DNA for the CDR3 is TGTGCCAGCAGCTTGGGCGGGGAGTCGTACAATGAGCAGTTCTTC.

This clone is a singleton in its sample. The chain links TRBV4-3 to TRBJ1-6; no clear D gene. Germline V gene lookup returns CDR1 LGHNA and CDR2 YSLEER. This CDR3 region has 16 residues. Trimming shortened V by 0 bases and J by 7 bases, and 13 bases separated the two germline ends. The CDR3 is CASSQDWRGTNSPLHF. CDR3 DNA: TGCGCCAGCAGCCAAGATTGGCGGGGAACCAATTCACCCCTCCACTTT.

On this clone itself: The sample carries other DNA sequences with the same CDR3. The V call is TRBV7-2, the J call TRBJ1-1; TRBD1 aligns across 9 bases. Germline CDR1 and CDR2: SGHTA and FQGNSA. V trimming: 6 bases; J trimming: 3 bases; junction bases outside the gene matches: 2. CDR3 length equals 13 residues. CDR3 DNA sequence: TGTGCCAGCAGACGGGACAGGGACACTGAAGCTTTCTTT. Residues: CASRRDRDTEAFF.

This rearrangement joins TRBV11-3 to TRBJ2-1; 14 bases are a match to TRBD2. This CDR3 is 16 amino acids long. The germline V gene has CDR1 SGHNT and CDR2 YENEEA. With 4 bases clipped from V and 6 bases from J, the junction kept 5 bases outside the gene matches. CDR3 residues: CASSYAGTSGSNEQFF. The DNA of the CDR3 is TGTGCCAGCAGCTACGCTGGGACTAGCGGGAGCAATGAGCAGTTCTTC. Variable domain in full (rest from reference TRBV11-3 and TRBJ2-1): EAGVVQSPRYKIIEKKQPVAFWCNPISGHNTLYWYLQNLGQGPELLIRYENEEAVDDSQLPKDRFSAERLKGVDSTLKIQPAELGDSAVYLCASSYAGTSGSNEQFFGPGTRLTVL.

V gene TRBV29-1 combines with J gene TRBJ1-3; 9 bases map to TRBD1. Germline loops: CDR1 SQVTM, CDR2 ANQGSEA. The CDR3 is 16 residues long. V dropped 6 bases and J dropped 4; count of bases not matched to a gene: 13. The CDR3 DNA follows: TGCAGCGTCGGACATCAGGGCGGGACAGGGGGAAACACCATATATTTT. Its translation: CSVGHQGGTGGNTIYF. Complete variable domain (other parts from reference TRBV29-1 and TRBJ1-3): SAVISQKPSRDICQRGTSLTIQCQVDSQVTMMFWYRQQPGQSLTLIATANQGSEATYESGFVIDKFPISRPNLTFSTLTVSNMSPEDSSIYLCSVGHQGGTGGNTIYFGEGSWLTVV.

The chain recombines TRBV30 with TRBJ2-1; 9 bases align to TRBD2. The V segment lost 8 bases and the J segment 2 bases; nucleotides outside the gene matches: 7. Germline V lookup: CDR1 GTSNPN, CDR2 SVGIG (reference sequence). This CDR3 has 14 residues. For the CDR3, the DNA is TGTGCCGTCCCCTTAGCGGGGGCCTACAATGAGCAGTTCTTC. The encoded protein is CAVPLAGAYNEQFF. The full variable domain, completed using reference TRBV30 and TRBJ2-1, is SQTIHQWPATLVQPVGSPLSLECTVEGTSNPNLYWYRQAAGRGLQLLFYSVGIGQISSEVPQNLSASRPQDRQFILSSKKLLLSDSGFYLCAVPLAGAYNEQFFGPGTRLTVL.

The chain couples TRBV5-8 to TRBJ2-3; a weak D match, TRBD1 (6 bases). Per germline, CDR1 SGHTS and CDR2 YDEGEE. CDR3 length: 15 amino acids. V lost 0 bases and J 4 bases, leaving 12 bases between the germline ends. This chain's CDR3 is CASSLVGWGPDTQYF. The CDR3 bases are TGTGCCAGCAGCTTGGTGGGGTGGGGGCCAGATACGCAGTATTTT.